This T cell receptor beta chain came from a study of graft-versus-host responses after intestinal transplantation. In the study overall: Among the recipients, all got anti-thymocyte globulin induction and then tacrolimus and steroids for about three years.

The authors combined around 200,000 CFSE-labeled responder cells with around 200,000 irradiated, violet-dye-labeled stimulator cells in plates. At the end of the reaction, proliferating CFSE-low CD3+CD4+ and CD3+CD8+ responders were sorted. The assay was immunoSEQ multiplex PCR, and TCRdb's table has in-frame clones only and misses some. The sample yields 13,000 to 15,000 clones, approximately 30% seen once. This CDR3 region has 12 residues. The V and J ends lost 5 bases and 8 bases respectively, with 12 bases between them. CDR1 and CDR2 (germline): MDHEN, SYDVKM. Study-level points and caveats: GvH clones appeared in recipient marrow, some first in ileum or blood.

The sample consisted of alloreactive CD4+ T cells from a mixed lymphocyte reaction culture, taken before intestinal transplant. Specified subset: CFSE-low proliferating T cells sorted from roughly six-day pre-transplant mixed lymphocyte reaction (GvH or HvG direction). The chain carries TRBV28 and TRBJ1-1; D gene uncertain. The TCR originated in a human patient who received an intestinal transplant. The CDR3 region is CASSPGPWEAFF. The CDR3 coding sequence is TGTGCCAGCAGTCCGGGCCCTTGGGAAGCTTTCTTT. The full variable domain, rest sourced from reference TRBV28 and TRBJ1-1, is DVKVTQSSRYLVKRTGEKVFLECVQDMDHENMFWYRQDPGLGLRLIYFSYDVKMKEKGDIPEGYSVSREKKERFSLILESASTNQTSMYLCASSPGPWEAFFGQGTRLTVV.